Below, 23 T cell receptor beta chains from the same sample are listed, as sequenced in a study of blood T cell repertoires in COVID-19. Clones were read by immunoSEQ multiplex PCR, and TCRdb kept only the in-frame ones, dropping some. The sample carries 250,000 to 350,000 clones, about 89% recorded once. Sequenced: peripheral blood. The receptors derive from a woman aged 55-75 years with acute or convalescent COVID-19.

CDR3 amino acids: CASRQKSGTGEYEQYF. The CDR3 region has the DNA TGCGCCAGCAGACAAAAATCCGGGACAGGGGAGTACGAGCAGTACTTC. J is TRBJ2-7 and V is TRBV5-1; 10 bases fit TRBD1. The CDR3 loop spans 16 amino acids. CDR1 is SGHRS and CDR2 is YFSETQ in the germline V gene. With 5 bases clipped from V and 4 bases from J, the junction kept 12 bases outside the gene matches.

The chain links TRBV3-1 (or the pseudogene TRBV3-2) to TRBJ1-1; 8 bases align to TRBD1. Per germline, CDR1 LGHDT and CDR2 YNNKEL (reference sequence). CDR3 length: 18 residues. The trim removed 1 base at V and 5 bases at J, leaving 15 bases unmatched. In DNA, the CDR3 is TGTGCCAGCAGCCAAGGTACGTTGAGACAGGGGAGAGGGACTGAAGCTTTCTTT. Protein product: CASSQGTLRQGRGTEAFF.

The chain combines TRBV7-9 with TRBJ1-3, with TRBD1 matching 10 bases. Germline V gene sequence: CDR1 SEHNR, CDR2 FQNEAQ (reference sequence). This CDR3 is built from 16 residues. V was pared by 3 bases and J by 3 bases, with 5 bases of the junction left unmatched. Here the CDR3 reads CASSLETGGGGNTIYF. CDR3 DNA sequence: TGTGCCAGCAGCTTGGAGACAGGGGGCGGTGGAAACACCATATATTTT.

J is TRBJ2-1 and V is TRBV29-1; 10 nucleotides align to TRBD1. Germline CDR1 and CDR2: SQVTM and ANQGSEA. The CDR3 covers 12 residues. The V segment lost 8 bases and the J segment 6 bases; nucleotides outside the gene matches: 4. The CDR3 region has the DNA TGCAGCCCCAGGACAGGGGGCAATGAGCAGTTCTTC. Translated: CSPRTGGNEQFF.

This chain joins TRBV28 and TRBJ1-1; TRBD1 matches 7 bases. Germline V lookup: CDR1 MDHEN, CDR2 SYDVKM. Germline trimming cut 2 bases from V and 9 bases from J; bases unmatched to any gene: 6. There are 13 residues in the CDR3. CDR3 in DNA: TGTGCCAGCAGTTTAAGGGGGCAGGCCCAAGCTTTCTTT. Amino acids: CASSLRGQAQAFF.

The chain combines TRBV19 with TRBJ2-2; D is possibly TRBD2 (6 bases). V was shortened by 10 bases and J by 1 base, with 16 bases between the two germline ends. The CDR3 consists of 15 residues. The germline gives CDR1 LNHDA, CDR2 SQIVND (reference sequence). The CDR3 sequence is CATDRGDLNTGELFF. The CDR3 DNA sequence: TGTGCCACTGACCGCGGGGATTTGAACACCGGGGAGCTGTTTTTT. Looking up the rest from reference TRBV19 and TRBJ2-2 gives the full variable domain: DGGITQSPKYLFRKEGQNVTLSCEQNLNHDAMYWYRQDPGQGLRLIYYSQIVNDFQKGDIAEGYSVSREKKESFPLTVTSAQKNPTAFYLCATDRGDLNTGELFFGEGSRLTVL.

The chain is built from TRBV5-6 and TRBJ1-2; no firm D call. The CDR3 runs 13 residues. Looked up from germline, CDR1 is SGHDT and CDR2 is YYEEEE. The V end lost 4 bases, the J end lost 3 bases, and 10 bases lay between the germline ends. Here the CDR3 DNA reads TGTGCCAGCAGCCATTCAACTGACTATGGCTACACCTTC. It translates to CASSHSTDYGYTF.

V and J are TRBV6-2 or TRBV6-3 and TRBJ2-3; 11 bases match TRBD2. This CDR3 spans 15 amino acids. Trimming cost V 2 bases and J 5 bases; bases outside gene matches: 3. The germline CDR1 and CDR2 sequences are MNHEY and SVGEGT. CDR3 bases: TGTGCCAGCAGTTACCTAGCGGGAGGTGGAGATACGCAGTATTTT. Its translation: CASSYLAGGGDTQYF.

The chain couples TRBV5-4 to TRBJ2-7, with D unclear. Between the trimmed V and J ends, which lost 0 bases and 6 bases, there was a span of 10 bases. This CDR3 is built from 13 residues. Germline V CDR1 and CDR2: SGHNT, YYREEE (reference sequence). The CDR3, as DNA: TGTGCCAGCAGCTTGGATCGGGTAGGCGAGCAGTACTTC. Its translation is CASSLDRVGEQYF.

The rearrangement joins TRBV2 to TRBJ1-3, with 7 positions matching TRBD1. CDR1 and CDR2 (germline): SNHLY, FYNNEI. CDR3 length equals 14 residues. V shed 7 bases, J shed 9 bases, and the junction held 12 bases outside the gene matches. CDR3: CASMNPTGYGTIYF. In nucleotides, the CDR3 is TGTGCCAGCATGAATCCGACAGGGTACGGCACCATATATTTT.

The chain employs TRBV7-9 and TRBJ1-5, with 8 bases aligning to TRBD1. V shed 1 base, J shed 8 bases, and the junction held 4 bases outside the gene matches. This CDR3 is built from 14 residues. Looked up from germline, CDR1 is SEHNR and CDR2 is FQNEAQ (reference sequence). The CDR3 DNA follows: TGTGCCAGCAGCTTAGGGCAGGGGGCTGAGCCCCAGCATTTT. Translation: CASSLGQGAEPQHF.

The J gene is TRBJ1-4, the V gene TRBV24-1; perhaps TRBD1 as D (5 bases). The CDR3 is 16 residues long. Germline V gene data show CDR1 as KGHDR and CDR2 as SFDVKD. Trimming cost V 2 bases and J 8 bases, with 17 bases left between them. The CDR3 is CATSDSSEGLREKLFF. DNA of the CDR3: TGTGCCACCAGTGATTCCTCGGAGGGGCTACGAGAAAAACTGTTTTTT.

This clone has more than one count but fewer than ten. The genes are TRBV5-1 and TRBJ2-7, with a possible D match to TRBD1 (6 bases). Germline assignment: CDR1 SGHRS and CDR2 YFSETQ. This CDR3 spans 13 amino acids. Trimming took off 2 bases at V and 6 bases at J, with 12 bases between the two ends. The CDR3 DNA is TGCGCCAGCAGCTTAAACAGGGCTCTCGAGCAGTACTTC. Residues: CASSLNRALEQYF.

V is TRBV24-1 and J is TRBJ2-3; 11 bases fit TRBD2. With 11 bases clipped from V and 0 bases from J, the junction kept 3 bases outside the gene matches. The germline V gene encodes CDR1 KGHDR and CDR2 SFDVKD. The CDR3 is 14 residues long. CDR3 in amino acids: CAIGLAGSTDTQYF. The CDR3 DNA reads as TGTGCCATAGGACTAGCGGGCAGCACAGATACGCAGTATTTT.

The count of this clone is one. This chain joins TRBV15 and TRBJ1-2; D not certain. The CDR3 has 11 amino acids. Trimming removed 4 bases at V and 7 bases at J, with 7 bases between. The V gene's germline CDR1 is LNHNV and CDR2 YYDKDF (reference sequence). The CDR3 is CATSTPGGYTF. The CDR3 nucleotides read TGTGCCACCAGCACCCCAGGTGGCTACACCTTC.

The V gene is TRBV9, the J gene TRBJ1-2, with D perhaps TRBD1 (5 bases). The CDR3 extends over 15 amino acids. Trimming pared 0 bases from V and 4 bases from J, leaving 13 bases between. CDR1 and CDR2 (germline): SGDLS, YYNGEE. CDR3 in amino acids: CASSVGWGRSYGYTF. In DNA form, the CDR3 reads TGTGCCAGCAGCGTAGGCTGGGGCCGATCCTATGGCTACACCTTC. Filled out from reference TRBV9 and TRBJ1-2, the complete variable domain reads DSGVTQTPKHLITATGQRVTLRCSPRSGDLSVYWYQQSLDQGLQFLIQYYNGEERAKGNILERFSAQQFPDLHSELNLSSLELGDSALYFCASSVGWGRSYGYTFGSGTRLTVV.

This chain uses TRBV14 with TRBJ1-1; TRBD1 might be the D (5 bases). Per the germline V gene, CDR1 is SGHDN and CDR2 is FVKESK. CDR3 size: 14 residues. The germline V and J ends were trimmed by 2 bases and 12 bases, with 19 bases remaining between them. The DNA of the CDR3 is TGTGCCAGCAGCCAAAAAGGGGCAGGAGCACCAACTTTCTTT. Translating gives CASSQKGAGAPTFF.

V gene TRBV7-8 combines with J gene TRBJ1-1; 9 nucleotides agree with TRBD1. This CDR3 spans 17 amino acids. V shed 2 bases and J 3 bases; nucleotides not matched to a gene: 10. Germline CDR1 and CDR2: SGHVS and FQNEAQ. CDR3 residues: CASSLTGTGIWDTEAFF. CDR3 bases: TGTGCCAGCAGCTTAACCGGGACAGGGATTTGGGACACTGAAGCTTTCTTT.

The J gene is TRBJ2-5, the V gene TRBV2; TRBD1 aligns across 10 bases. The CDR3 consists of 13 residues. With 8 bases clipped from V and 5 bases from J, the junction kept 5 bases outside the gene matches. Germline V lookup: CDR1 SNHLY, CDR2 FYNNEI. CDR3 nucleotides: TGTGCCAGCGGGACAGGGGTGACCGAGACCCAGTACTTC. It translates to CASGTGVTETQYF.

This CDR3 is CASSQSEKGAALGGTDTQYF. The CDR3 DNA follows: TGCGCCAGCAGTCAATCGGAAAAGGGGGCAGCCTTAGGGGGCACAGATACGCAGTATTTT. The chain has TRBV23-1 and TRBJ2-3; 7 nucleotides align to TRBD1. TRBV23-1 belongs to the ORF category, with a function that is uncertain. This CDR3 is 20 amino acids long. Trimming took 0 bases from V and 1 from J; bases not matched to a gene: 16.

The rearrangement uses TRBV7-9 and TRBJ2-1; maybe TRBD1 (5 bases). Trimming shortened V by 3 bases and J by 1 base, and 7 bases separated the two germline ends. The germline CDR1 and CDR2 sequences are SEHNR and FQNEAQ (reference sequence). The CDR3 loop spans 14 amino acids. CDR3 nucleotides: TGTGCCAGCAGCTTCCAGGGATCCTACAATGAGCAGTTCTTC. This translates into CASSFQGSYNEQFF.

V and J are TRBV19 and TRBJ2-6; 8 nucleotides line up with TRBD1. The CDR3 extends over 20 amino acids. Germline V gene sequence: CDR1 LNHDA, CDR2 SQIVND (reference sequence). V gave up 5 bases and J gave up 1 base; unmatched junction bases: 16. DNA of the CDR3: TGTGCCAGTAGTCATAAACAGGGGGAAGTGTCAGGATCTGGGGCCAACGTCCTGACTTTC. Residues: CASSHKQGEVSGSGANVLTF. Full variable domain (outside the CDR3, taken from reference TRBV19 and TRBJ2-6): DGGITQSPKYLFRKEGQNVTLSCEQNLNHDAMYWYRQDPGQGLRLIYYSQIVNDFQKGDIAEGYSVSREKKESFPLTVTSAQKNPTAFYLCASSHKQGEVSGSGANVLTFGAGSRLTVL.

The genes are TRBV4-2 and TRBJ1-1; D remains unclear. Germline CDR1 and CDR2: LGHNA and YNFKEQ. The ends were cut back, 3 bases at V and 6 bases at J, with 14 bases in the middle. The CDR3 has 14 residues. The CDR3 coding sequence is TGTGCCAGCAGCCAGGCCGGGGAGAGCGCTGAAGCTTTCTTT. It translates to CASSQAGESAEAFF.